Below, 9 T cell receptor beta chains from the same sample are listed, as sequenced in a study of shared clonotypes between healthy human individuals. This table comes from immunoSEQ multiplex PCR, and its TCRdb copy is limited to in-frame clones, with some not included. Among some 470,000 clones, 60% to 85% were seen once, and the ten largest hold over 10%. The specimen was PBMCs. The receptors derive from a woman aged 40 to 50 in good health. Some clones in this sample may be carry-over from other donors' samples.

This chain connects TRBV5-1 to TRBJ2-7, with D tentatively TRBD2 (6 bases). V was shortened by 1 base and J by 5 bases, with 16 bases between the two germline ends. This CDR3 comprises 15 residues. Germline values: CDR1 SGHRS, CDR2 YFSETQ. CDR3 bases: TGCGCCAGCAGCTTGCAGCCGGGGGATGGAAACGAGCAGTACTTC. This sequence encodes CASSLQPGDGNEQYF.

With respect to this clone: Other nucleotide sequences in the sample specify the same CDR3. V gene TRBV5-1 combines with J gene TRBJ1-1, with TRBD1 as a possible D gene (6 bases). Trimming stripped 0 bases from V and 1 base from J, with 10 bases between. This CDR3 spans 15 amino acids. The V gene's germline CDR1 is SGHRS and CDR2 YFSETQ. CDR3: CASSLGLGANTEAFF. DNA for the CDR3: TGCGCCAGCAGCTTGGGTTTGGGGGCGAACACTGAAGCTTTCTTT.

The chain has TRBV10-3 and TRBJ1-1; TRBD1 agrees at 7 bases. CDR3 length: 13 residues. Germline V lookup: CDR1 ENHRY, CDR2 SYGVKD. The CDR3 spells CASGQGVNTEAFF. In nucleotides, the CDR3 is TGTGCGAGTGGGCAGGGGGTGAACACTGAAGCTTTCTTT.

V usage is TRBV10-2 and J usage is TRBJ2-5; D assignment may be TRBD1 or TRBD2 (6 bases each). The CDR3 runs 13 residues. Per germline, CDR1 WSHSY and CDR2 SAAADI. V was clipped by 3 bases and J by 5 bases, with 10 bases between them. The CDR3 DNA reads TGCGCCAGCAGTGAAACAGGGAGGGAGACCCAGTACTTC. Amino acids: CASSETGRETQYF.

In this sample, this clone turned up many times. The chain combines TRBV28 with TRBJ2-5; TRBD2 matches 11 bases. The CDR3 runs to 19 residues. Germline V gene sequence: CDR1 MDHEN, CDR2 SYDVKM. V shed 3 bases and J 1 base; nucleotides not matched to a gene: 13. CDR3 sequence reads: CASSFSRTSGLKIQETQYF. CDR3 DNA: TGTGCCAGCAGTTTCTCCCGGACTAGCGGGCTTAAGATCCAAGAGACCCAGTACTTC. Drawing the rest from reference TRBV28 and TRBJ2-5, the complete variable domain is DVKVTQSSRYLVKRTGEKVFLECVQDMDHENMFWYRQDPGLGLRLIYFSYDVKMKEKGDIPEGYSVSREKKERFSLILESASTNQTSMYLCASSFSRTSGLKIQETQYFGPGTRLLVL.

The chain couples TRBV7-3 to TRBJ2-3; 9 bases line up with TRBD2. The CDR3 length is 15 residues. Germline trimming cut 5 bases from V and 0 bases from J; bases unmatched to any gene: 3. Germline CDR1 and CDR2: SGHTA and FQGTGA. Written as DNA, the CDR3 is TGTGCCAGCAGCCCAACTAGCGGGAGCACAGATACGCAGTATTTT. Protein product: CASSPTSGSTDTQYF.

This clone was detected many times. V and J are TRBV29-1 and TRBJ1-1; 11 positions agree with TRBD1. The germline CDR1 and CDR2 sequences are SQVTM and ANQGSEA. The length of the CDR3 is 14 residues. With 4 bases clipped from V and 6 bases from J, the junction kept 7 bases outside the gene matches. CDR3 DNA sequence: TGCAGCGTTGCGGACAGGGGGCGAGTGGCTGAAGCTTTCTTT. Its translation: CSVADRGRVAEAFF.

The chain has TRBV28 and TRBJ2-7; 11 nucleotides match TRBD2. With V trimmed by 6 bases and J by 1 base, 5 bases remained unmatched. This CDR3 comprises 15 residues. Germline assignment: CDR1 MDHEN and CDR2 SYDVKM. CDR3: CASRLSGRASYEQYF. Written as DNA, the CDR3 is TGTGCCAGCAGACTTAGCGGGAGGGCGTCCTACGAGCAGTACTTC.

The gene calls are TRBV29-1 and TRBJ2-1, with D maybe TRBD1 (6 bases). Germline CDR1 and CDR2: SQVTM and ANQGSEA. This CDR3 has 12 residues. V lost 4 bases to trimming and J lost 7 bases, with 11 bases between them. The CDR3 coding sequence is TGCAGCGTTGGACAGGCTCGGAATGAGCAGTTCTTC. Translating gives CSVGQARNEQFF.